This T cell receptor beta chain stems from a study of T cells in Graves' hyperthyroidism and ophthalmopathy. Study context: Once the initial diagnosis was made, peripheral blood was obtained before any treatment.

Germline-derived CDR1 and CDR2 are SGHVS and FQNEAQ. V was pared by 1 base and J by 4 bases, with 8 bases between. This CDR3 has 13 residues. It was uncontrolled infection, other autoimmune disease, pregnancy or lactation that excluded patients. Many counts were recorded for this clonotype. What was amplified from RNA transcripts were TCR beta CDR3 regions. With the HTBI primer set, the TCR CDR3 went through a first round of RT-PCR. MiXCR was run by TCRdb on the multiplex PCR reads, yielding one entry per CDR3 protein. This sample yields about 420,000 distinct CDR3 sequences, of which around 14% are seen a single time; almost 8% belongs to the top ten.

This chain joins TRBV7-8 and TRBJ2-7; possibly TRBD1 or TRBD2 for D (5 bases each). The sequence derives from a woman between 18 and 29 years old with Graves' hyperthyroidism. Sequencing was performed on blood. As DNA, the CDR3 is TGTGCCAGCAGCTTAGTTGAGGGGTACGAGCAGTACTTC. Residues: CASSLVEGYEQYF.